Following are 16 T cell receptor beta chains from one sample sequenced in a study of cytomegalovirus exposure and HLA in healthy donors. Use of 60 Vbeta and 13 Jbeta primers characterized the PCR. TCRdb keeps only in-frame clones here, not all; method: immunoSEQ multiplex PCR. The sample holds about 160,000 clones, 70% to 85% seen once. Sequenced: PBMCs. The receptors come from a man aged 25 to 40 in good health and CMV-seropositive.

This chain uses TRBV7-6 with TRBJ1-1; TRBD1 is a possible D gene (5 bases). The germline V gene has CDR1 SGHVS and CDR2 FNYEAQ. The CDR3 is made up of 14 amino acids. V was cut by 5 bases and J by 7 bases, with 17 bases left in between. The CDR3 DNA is TGTGCCAGCAGCCTCCCAGGTCGAGACAGTGAAGCTTTCTTT. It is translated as CASSLPGRDSEAFF.

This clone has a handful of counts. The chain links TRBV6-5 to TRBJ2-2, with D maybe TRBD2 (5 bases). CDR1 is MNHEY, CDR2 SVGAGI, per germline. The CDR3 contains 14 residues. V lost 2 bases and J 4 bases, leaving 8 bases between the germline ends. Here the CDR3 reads CASSYKAGTGELFF. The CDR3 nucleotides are TGTGCCAGCAGTTACAAGGCGGGCACCGGGGAGCTGTTTTTT.

The CDR3: CASSGLAGGSYNEQFF. DNA for the CDR3: TGTGCCAGCAGCGGGTTAGCGGGGGGCTCCTACAATGAGCAGTTCTTC. The V gene is TRBV7-8, the J gene TRBJ2-1, with 10 positions matching TRBD2. The CDR3 contains 16 residues. Looked up from germline, CDR1 is SGHVS and CDR2 is FQNEAQ. V lost 5 bases, J lost 0 bases, and 4 bases stayed unmatched. Filled out from reference TRBV7-8 and TRBJ2-1, the complete variable domain reads GAGVSQSPRYKVAKRGQDVALRCDPISGHVSLFWYQQALGQGPEFLTYFQNEAQLDKSGLPSDRFFAERPEGSVSTLKIQRTQQEDSAVYLCASSGLAGGSYNEQFFGPGTRLTVL.

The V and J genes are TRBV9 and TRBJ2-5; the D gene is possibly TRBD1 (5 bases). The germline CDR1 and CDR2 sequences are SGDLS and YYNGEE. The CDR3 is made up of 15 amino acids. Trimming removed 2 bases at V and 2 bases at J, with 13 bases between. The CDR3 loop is CASSVRAGWQETQYF. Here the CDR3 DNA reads TGTGCCAGCAGCGTCAGGGCCGGATGGCAAGAGACCCAGTACTTC.

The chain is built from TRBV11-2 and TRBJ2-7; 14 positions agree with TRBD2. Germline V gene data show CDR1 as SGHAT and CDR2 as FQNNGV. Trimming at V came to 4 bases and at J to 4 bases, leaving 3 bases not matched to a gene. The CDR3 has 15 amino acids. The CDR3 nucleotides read TGTGCCAGCAGCTGGACTAGCGGGGGGTTATACGAGCAGTACTTC. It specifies CASSWTSGGLYEQYF. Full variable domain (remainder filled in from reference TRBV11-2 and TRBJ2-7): EAGVAQSPRYKIIEKRQSVAFWCNPISGHATLYWYQQILGQGPKLLIQFQNNGVVDDSQLPKDRFSAERLKGVDSTLKIQPAKLEDSAVYLCASSWTSGGLYEQYFGPGTRLTVT.

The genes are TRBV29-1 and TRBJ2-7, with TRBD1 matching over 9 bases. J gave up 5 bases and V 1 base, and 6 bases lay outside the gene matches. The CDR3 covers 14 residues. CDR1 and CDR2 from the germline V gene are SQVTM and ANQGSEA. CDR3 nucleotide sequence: TGCAGCGTTGAAGCCCTGGGACAGGGTAACGAGCAGTACTTC. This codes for CSVEALGQGNEQYF.

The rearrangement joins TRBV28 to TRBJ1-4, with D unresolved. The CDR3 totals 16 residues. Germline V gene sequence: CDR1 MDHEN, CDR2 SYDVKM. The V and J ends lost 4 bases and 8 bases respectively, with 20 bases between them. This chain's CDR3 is CASSSSLSERREKLFF. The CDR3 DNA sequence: TGTGCCAGCAGTTCCAGCTTAAGCGAGAGGAGGGAAAAACTGTTTTTT.

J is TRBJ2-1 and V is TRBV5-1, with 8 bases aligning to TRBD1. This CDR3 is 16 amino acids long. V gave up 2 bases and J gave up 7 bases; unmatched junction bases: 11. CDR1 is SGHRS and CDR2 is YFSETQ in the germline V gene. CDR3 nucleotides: TGCGCCAGCAGCTTCGGGGCAGGGGGCTATTGGAATGAGCAGTTCTTC. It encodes CASSFGAGGYWNEQFF.

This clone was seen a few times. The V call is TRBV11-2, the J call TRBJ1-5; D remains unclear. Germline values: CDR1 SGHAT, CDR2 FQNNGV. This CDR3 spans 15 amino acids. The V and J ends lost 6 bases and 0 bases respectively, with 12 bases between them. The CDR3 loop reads CASSLNRYSNQPQHF. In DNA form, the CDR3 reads TGTGCCAGCAGTCTAAACCGGTATAGCAATCAGCCCCAGCATTTT. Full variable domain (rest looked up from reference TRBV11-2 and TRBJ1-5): EAGVAQSPRYKIIEKRQSVAFWCNPISGHATLYWYQQILGQGPKLLIQFQNNGVVDDSQLPKDRFSAERLKGVDSTLKIQPAKLEDSAVYLCASSLNRYSNQPQHFGDGTRLSIL.

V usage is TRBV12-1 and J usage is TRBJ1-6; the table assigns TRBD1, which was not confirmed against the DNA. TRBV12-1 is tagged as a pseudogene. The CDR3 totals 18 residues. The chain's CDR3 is CASSLHQPRGCLCSPLHF. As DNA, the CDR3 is TGTGCCAGCAGCCTACACCAACCAAGGGGTTGTTTATGTTCACCCCTCCACTTT.

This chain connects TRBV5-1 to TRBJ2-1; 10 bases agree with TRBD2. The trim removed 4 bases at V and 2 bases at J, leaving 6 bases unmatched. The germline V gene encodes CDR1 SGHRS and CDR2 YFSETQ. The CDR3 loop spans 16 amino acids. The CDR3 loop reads CASSVPSGGTYNEQFF. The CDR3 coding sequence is TGCGCCAGCAGCGTACCTAGCGGGGGAACCTACAATGAGCAGTTCTTC. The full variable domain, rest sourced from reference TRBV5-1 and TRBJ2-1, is KAGVTQTPRYLIKTRGQQVTLSCSPISGHRSVSWYQQTPGQGLQFLFEYFSETQRNKGNFPGRFSGRQFSNSRSEMNVSTLELGDSALYLCASSVPSGGTYNEQFFGPGTRLTVL.

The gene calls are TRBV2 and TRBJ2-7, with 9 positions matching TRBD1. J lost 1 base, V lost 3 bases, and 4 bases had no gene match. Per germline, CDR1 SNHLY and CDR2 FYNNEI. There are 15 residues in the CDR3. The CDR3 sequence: CASSDYRGRSYEQYF. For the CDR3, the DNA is TGTGCCAGCAGTGACTACAGGGGGCGTTCCTACGAGCAGTACTTC.

The CDR3 DNA reads TGTGCCAGCAGCTTAGGGGCCGCTAGCCCCGAGCAGTACTTC. Encoded protein: CASSLGAASPEQYF. The chain carries TRBV7-9 and TRBJ2-7; tentatively, D is TRBD2 (5 bases). V lost 1 base and J 6 bases, leaving 13 bases between the germline ends. There are 14 residues in the CDR3. Per the germline V gene, CDR1 is SEHNR and CDR2 is FQNEAQ (reference sequence).

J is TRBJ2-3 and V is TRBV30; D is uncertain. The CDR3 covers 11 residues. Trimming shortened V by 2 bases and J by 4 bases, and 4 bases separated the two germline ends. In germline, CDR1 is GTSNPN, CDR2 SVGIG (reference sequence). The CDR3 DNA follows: TGTGCCTGGAGTTCCGCAGATACGCAGTATTTT. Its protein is CAWSSADTQYF.

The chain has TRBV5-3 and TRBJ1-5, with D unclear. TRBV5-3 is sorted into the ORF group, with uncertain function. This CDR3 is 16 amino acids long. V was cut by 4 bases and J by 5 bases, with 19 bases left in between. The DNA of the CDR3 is TGTGCCAGAAGCCAACGCCCATTAGTCACGCATCAGCCCCAGCATTTT. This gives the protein CARSQRPLVTHQPQHF.

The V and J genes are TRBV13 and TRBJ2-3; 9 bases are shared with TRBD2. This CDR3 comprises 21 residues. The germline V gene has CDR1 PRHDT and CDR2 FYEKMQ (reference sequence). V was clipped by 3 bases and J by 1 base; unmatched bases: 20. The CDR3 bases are TGTGCCAGCAGCTTGTTGAGAGCGGGGGGAACCCTAAAGATACGCACAGATACGCAGTATTTT. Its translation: CASSLLRAGGTLKIRTDTQYF.